Listed below are T cell receptor beta chains from one sample, sequenced in a study of Graves' ophthalmopathy and Graves' hyperthyroidism. Each CDR3 protein is one row after TCRdb ran MiXCR on the multiplex PCR reads. Of 500,000 to 700,000 distinct CDR3 sequences listed, approximately 35% were seen once; the top ten hold about 4.1%. The specimen was peripheral blood or thyroid tissue (not recorded which). The receptors were gathered from an adult man with Graves' hyperthyroidism. The conserved cysteine and the conserved F or W are not part of the CDR3 here. Each record gives: J gene, D gene, V gene, CDR3 protein. The D gene is left open where the match is weak.

j_call: TRBJ2-6; d_call: TRBD2; v_call: TRBV25-1; cdr3_aa: ASSGGGRVSGANVLT
j_call: TRBJ2-3; d_call: NA; v_call: TRBV6-1; cdr3_aa: ASSYSSRHITDTQY
j_call: TRBJ1-1; d_call: NA; v_call: TRBV4-1; cdr3_aa: ASSQDVGWNTEAF
j_call: TRBJ2-6; d_call: NA; v_call: TRBV5-1; cdr3_aa: ASSTREFSGANVLT
j_call: TRBJ1-2; d_call: NA; v_call: TRBV29-1; cdr3_aa: SSLESGYGYT
j_call: TRBJ2-3; d_call: NA; v_call: TRBV24-1; cdr3_aa: ATSESTALTDTQY
j_call: TRBJ1-2; d_call: NA; v_call: TRBV7-9; cdr3_aa: ASSFQGIDYGYT
j_call: TRBJ2-5; d_call: TRBD1; v_call: TRBV10-3; cdr3_aa: AISDLDRAPTQETQY
j_call: TRBJ2-3; d_call: NA; v_call: TRBV7-9; cdr3_aa: ASRPEGDTQY
j_call: TRBJ2-1; d_call: NA; v_call: TRBV2; cdr3_aa: ASSATGGSSYNEQF
j_call: TRBJ1-2; d_call: TRBD1; v_call: TRBV7-9; cdr3_aa: ASSLARDRNYGYT
j_call: TRBJ1-6; d_call: NA; v_call: TRBV6-1; cdr3_aa: AGSDMYPVGSPLH
j_call: TRBJ1-1; d_call: NA; v_call: TRBV7-8; cdr3_aa: ASRDNMNTEAF
j_call: TRBJ1-6; d_call: NA; v_call: TRBV2; cdr3_aa: ASTSADHRVGSPLH
j_call: TRBJ2-7; d_call: TRBD1; v_call: TRBV29-1; cdr3_aa: SVSGDRMSSYRGYEQY
j_call: TRBJ1-6; d_call: NA; v_call: TRBV25-1; cdr3_aa: ASSPEGGGSLH
j_call: TRBJ2-2; d_call: TRBD1; v_call: TRBV10-3; cdr3_aa: AIGRGQSGELF
j_call: TRBJ1-2; d_call: NA; v_call: TRBV12-3/TRBV12-4; cdr3_aa: ASSHNRDYGYT
j_call: TRBJ2-6; d_call: TRBD1; v_call: TRBV2; cdr3_aa: ASRDRGDSGANVLT
j_call: TRBJ2-7; d_call: TRBD2; v_call: TRBV7-9; cdr3_aa: ASSHRGGVYEQY
j_call: TRBJ2-7; d_call: NA; v_call: TRBV5-6; cdr3_aa: ASSFTGVRGEQY
j_call: TRBJ1-1; d_call: TRBD1; v_call: TRBV5-1; cdr3_aa: ASRGQDYTEAF
j_call: TRBJ2-2; d_call: TRBD2; v_call: TRBV2; cdr3_aa: ASSEAREGTGELF